The T cell receptor beta chain under discussion was sequenced for a study of CD8+CD57+ T cells in acquired aplastic anemia. Background on the study: Quantities of DNA derived from sorted CD4+ and CD8+ cells averaged roughly 3 ug. Study findings and constraints: Researchers report that fewer than 30 CD8+ CDR3 sequences appeared in both patients and controls. Patients and controls had CD8+ Simpson's diversity values that were not significantly distinct.

TCR beta VDJ and CDR3 profiles were obtained from a genomic DNA template. TCRdb re-analysed the reads in MiXCR, keeping a single row per CDR3 protein. The data contain 400,000 to 450,000 distinct CDR3 sequences, roughly 68% of them singletons. The CDR3 sequence is 16 residues long. CDR1 is DFQATT, CDR2 SNEGSKA, per germline (reference sequence). The junction had 15 bases not matched to a gene; V was cut back by 6 bases and J by 2 bases. Concerning this clonotype itself: Its antigen is unknown.

The chain has TRBV20-1 and TRBJ1-2, with 7 bases that match TRBD1. The material sequenced was sorted CD4+, CD8+, or CD8+CD57+ T cells (not recorded which) from PBMCs. The TCR originated in a human donor in good health, serving as a control. The CDR3 DNA follows: TGCAGTGCGCACGGACCCAGACAGGGAGGGAACTATGGCTACACCTTC. Translation: CSAHGPRQGGNYGYTF.